This record looks at one T cell receptor (beta chain) sequence and its context. The sample comes from a study of shared clonotypes between healthy human individuals. Study donors comprised healthy, HIV-negative adults devoid of recent acute infection or vaccination. All of the donors resided in Nashville, Tennessee, and each was a Caucasian adult. The assay was immunoSEQ multiplex PCR, and TCRdb's table has in-frame clones only and misses some. Of over a million clones in the sample, more than 95% were seen once. Looked up from germline, CDR1 is LNHDA and CDR2 is SQIVND (reference sequence). This CDR3 region has 16 residues. V was clipped by 4 bases and J by 4 bases; unmatched bases: 11.

Sequencing used naive CD4+ T cells sorted from blood. The subset denotes: CD45RA+ positively selected. V and J are TRBV19 and TRBJ1-2; 8 nucleotides match TRBD1. The sequence was obtained from a man aged 30 to 39 in good health. CDR3 in amino acids: CASSNKGQVHLYGYTF. The DNA for the CDR3 is TGTGCCAGTAGTAATAAGGGACAGGTCCACCTCTATGGCTACACCTTC. The variable domain in full, completed from reference TRBV19 and TRBJ1-2, reads DGGITQSPKYLFRKEGQNVTLSCEQNLNHDAMYWYRQDPGQGLRLIYYSQIVNDFQKGDIAEGYSVSREKKESFPLTVTSAQKNPTAFYLCASSNKGQVHLYGYTFGSGTRLTVV.